A selection of T cell receptor beta chains follows, all from one sample in a study of human T cells and chemical hapten exposure. TCRdb itself ran the RACE reads through MiXCR, one entry per CDR3 protein. The sample includes around 130,000 distinct CDR3 sequences, around 11% of them seen just once. The material was whole blood, obtained in connection with sensitization to the hapten diphenylcyclopropenone (DPC). The source is a woman aged 45-65 years with alopecia areata. Some clones in this sample may be carry-over from other donors' samples. Both conserved end residues are part of each CDR3. The order of the fields is V gene, J gene, CDR3 protein.

V gene: TRBV4-2
J gene: TRBJ1-1
CDR3 protein: CASSQVATGGTEAFF

V gene: TRBV30
J gene: TRBJ2-3
CDR3 protein: CAWNPGTRLSDTQYF

V gene: TRBV29-1
J gene: TRBJ2-7
CDR3 protein: CSVALGSGEGEQYF

V gene: TRBV7-9
J gene: TRBJ1-1
CDR3 protein: CASRPGTAMNTEAFF

V gene: TRBV7-8
J gene: TRBJ2-7
CDR3 protein: CASSLVALAYEQYF

V gene: TRBV6-5
J gene: TRBJ2-5
CDR3 protein: CASSYSEERVRGTQYF

V gene: TRBV12-3/TRBV12-4
J gene: TRBJ1-1
CDR3 protein: CASITPRTTLSRMTTEAFF

V gene: TRBV7-8
J gene: TRBJ2-3
CDR3 protein: CASSLARPPLDTQYF

V gene: TRBV19
J gene: TRBJ1-5
CDR3 protein: CASSSPSAGSNQPQHF

V gene: TRBV11-2
J gene: TRBJ2-7
CDR3 protein: CASSLEGLAGVLYF

V gene: TRBV20-1
J gene: TRBJ2-7
CDR3 protein: CSARDPAGQGDEQYF

V gene: TRBV6-2/TRBV6-3
J gene: TRBJ1-2
CDR3 protein: CASSYSRLDYGYTF

V gene: TRBV29-1
J gene: TRBJ2-1
CDR3 protein: CSHATSFSYNEQFF

V gene: TRBV28
J gene: TRBJ1-5
CDR3 protein: CASSLGGVGGNQPQHF

V gene: TRBV24-1
J gene: TRBJ2-3
CDR3 protein: CATSDPAGASTDTQYF

V gene: TRBV2
J gene: TRBJ1-1
CDR3 protein: CASRRGPINTEAFF